One and the same sample provided the 17 T cell receptor beta chains below, sequenced in a study of cytomegalovirus exposure and HLA in healthy donors. PCR employed 60 Vbeta and 13 Jbeta primers. Here immunoSEQ multiplex PCR was the method, and the copy in TCRdb shows in-frame clones only, minus some. This sample yields some 150,000 clones, of which roughly 83% are seen a single time; more than 1.5% belongs to the top ten. Sequencing was done on a sample of PBMCs. Receptors originate from a man aged 40-55 years in good health and CMV-seronegative.

The rearrangement links TRBV6-5 to TRBJ2-7; 8 bases are a match to TRBD2. The CDR3 sequence is 15 residues long. V lost 0 bases to trimming and J lost 5 bases; unmatched junction nucleotides: 6. Germline assignment: CDR1 MNHEY and CDR2 SVGAGI. The DNA of the CDR3 is TGTGCCAGCAGTTACTCCAGCGGGGGAACCCACGAGCAGTACTTC. Protein product: CASSYSSGGTHEQYF.

The CDR3 reads CSVGFPGHTEAFF. CDR3 bases: TGCAGCGTTGGATTTCCAGGGCACACTGAAGCTTTCTTT. The rearrangement links TRBV29-1 to TRBJ1-1, with D possibly TRBD1 on 5 matching bases. This CDR3 comprises 13 residues. Looked up from germline, CDR1 is SQVTM and CDR2 is ANQGSEA. V lost 4 bases to trimming and J lost 3 bases, with 12 bases between them.

V usage is TRBV21-1 and J usage is TRBJ2-1; the table's D call TRBD1 went unverified against the DNA. TRBV21-1 is given as a pseudogene. This CDR3 has 15 residues. CDR3 DNA sequence: TGTGCCAGCAGCAAAGAGGGGGAGTGGTACAATGAGCAGTTCTTC. Translating it yields CASSKEGEWYNEQFF.

This clone was seen more than once but under ten times. This chain links TRBV19 with TRBJ1-6; 10 nucleotides agree with TRBD1. CDR3 length: 17 residues. Germline CDR1 and CDR2: LNHDA and SQIVND (reference sequence). With 5 bases clipped from V and 9 bases from J, the junction kept 13 bases outside the gene matches. CDR3 protein: CASSSLTGGGFGSPLHF. DNA of the CDR3: TGTGCCAGTAGTTCCCTGACAGGGGGCGGTTTCGGTTCACCCCTCCACTTT.

The V call is TRBV13, the J call TRBJ1-4; maybe TRBD1 (6 bases). Deletions cut 2 bases from V and 4 bases from J, with 11 bases between. The germline V gene has CDR1 PRHDT and CDR2 FYEKMQ (reference sequence). This CDR3 is 15 amino acids long. CDR3 bases: TGTGCCAGCAGCTTATCAGGGGCTATTAATGAAAAACTGTTTTTT. This gives the protein CASSLSGAINEKLFF.

CDR3 sequence (DNA): TGTGCCAGCAGTTTAGTTACACCAGATACGCAGTATTTT. Translated: CASSLVTPDTQYF. The chain joins TRBV28 to TRBJ2-3; D unclear. The V end was cut by 2 bases, the J end by 4 bases, with 7 bases between. CDR3 length: 13 amino acids. Germline-derived CDR1 and CDR2 are MDHEN and SYDVKM.

The chain couples TRBV7-9 to TRBJ1-4; 9 bases match TRBD1. The J segment lost 9 bases and the V segment lost 0 bases, leaving 11 bases of the junction unmatched. The CDR3 sequence is 17 residues long. Germline V gene sequence: CDR1 SEHNR, CDR2 FQNEAQ (reference sequence). CDR3 sequence: CASSLATGQGKSKKLFF. In DNA form, the CDR3 reads TGTGCCAGCAGCTTAGCGACGGGACAGGGAAAGAGCAAAAAACTGTTTTTT.

This clone was seen only a few times. V usage is TRBV29-1 and J usage is TRBJ2-7, with 7 positions matching TRBD1. Looked up from germline, CDR1 is SQVTM and CDR2 is ANQGSEA. The CDR3 loop spans 14 amino acids. V lost 0 bases to trimming and J lost 0 bases; unmatched junction nucleotides: 2. The chain's CDR3 is CSVEEGQSSYEQYF. As DNA, the CDR3 is TGCAGCGTTGAAGAGGGACAGAGCTCCTACGAGCAGTACTTC.

The chain links TRBV15 to TRBJ2-1, with TRBD2 matching 7 bases. Germline trimming cut 4 bases from V and 6 bases from J; bases unmatched to any gene: 9. Germline lookup yields CDR1 LNHNV and CDR2 YYDKDF (reference sequence). The CDR3 has 15 amino acids. The CDR3 region has the DNA TGTGCCACCAGCAAAGCTAGCGGATTTTCCAATGAGCAGTTCTTC. This gives the protein CATSKASGFSNEQFF.

This chain joins TRBV16 and TRBJ1-1, with D perhaps TRBD1 (6 bases). Per germline, CDR1 KGHSY and CDR2 FQNENV. The V gene lost 4 bases and the J gene lost 4 bases, with 10 bases spanning the gap. The CDR3 is made up of 13 amino acids. CDR3 protein: CASSRQVGTEAFF. The CDR3 nucleotides read TGTGCCAGCAGCCGACAGGTGGGCACTGAAGCTTTCTTT.

The chain has TRBV7-9 and TRBJ2-1, with D uncertain. The CDR3 covers 11 residues. Germline loops: CDR1 SEHNR, CDR2 FQNEAQ (reference sequence). Trimming pared 9 bases from V and 3 bases from J, leaving 6 bases between. CDR3 amino acids: CASRLYNEQFF. The CDR3 nucleotides read TGTGCCAGTCGACTCTACAATGAGCAGTTCTTC.

The gene calls are TRBV9 and TRBJ2-2; 10 bases line up with TRBD1. CDR3 length: 16 amino acids. The germline gives CDR1 SGDLS, CDR2 YYNGEE. Unmatched junction bases numbered 4, after V lost 3 bases and J lost 2 bases. The CDR3 coding sequence is TGTGCCAGCAGCGCGACAGGGGGCAGTAACACCGGGGAGCTGTTTTTT. It codes for CASSATGGSNTGELFF.

V gene TRBV4-2 combines with J gene TRBJ1-2, with D possibly TRBD1 on 5 matching bases. V lost 1 base to trimming and J lost 8 bases, with 11 bases between them. From germline, CDR1 is LGHNA and CDR2 YNFKEQ. The CDR3 sequence is 13 residues long. CDR3 amino acids: CASSQGAQGGYTF. In DNA form, the CDR3 reads TGTGCCAGCAGCCAAGGGGCTCAGGGAGGCTACACCTTC.

The chain recombines TRBV29-1 with TRBJ2-7, with 7 bases lining up with TRBD2. J was trimmed by 3 bases and V by 6 bases; bases with no gene match: 5. The CDR3 length is 12 residues. Germline V gene lookup returns CDR1 SQVTM and CDR2 ANQGSEA. CDR3 loop: CSVGGESYEQYF. CDR3 bases: TGCAGCGTGGGAGGGGAAAGCTACGAGCAGTACTTC.

The V and J genes are TRBV11-3 and TRBJ1-6, with 10 nucleotides matching TRBD1. Germline CDR1 and CDR2: SGHNT and YENEEA. The J segment lost 12 bases and the V segment lost 5 bases, leaving 4 bases of the junction unmatched. This CDR3 has 13 amino acids. The chain's CDR3 is CASSRGQGEPLHF. The CDR3, as DNA: TGTGCCAGCAGCCGAGGACAGGGGGAACCCCTCCACTTT.

The V gene is TRBV7-2, the J gene TRBJ2-1; 15 bases map to TRBD2. Germline V gene lookup returns CDR1 SGHTA and CDR2 FQGNSA. The V segment lost 5 bases and the J segment 7 bases; nucleotides outside the gene matches: 6. The CDR3 extends over 16 amino acids. The CDR3, as DNA: TGTGCCAGCAGCCGGACCGGGACTAGCGGGAGGAATGAGCAGTTCTTC. Translating it yields CASSRTGTSGRNEQFF. Using reference TRBV7-2 and TRBJ2-1 for the parts outside the CDR3, the full variable domain is GAGVSQSPSNKVTEKGKDVELRCDPISGHTALYWYRQSLGQGLEFLIYFQGNSAPDKSGLPSDRFSAERTGGSVSTLTIQRTQQEDSAVYLCASSRTGTSGRNEQFFGPGTRLTVL.

The CDR3 reads CASSIGLAGEFTGELFF. The CDR3 nucleotides are TGTGCCAGCAGCATCGGACTAGCGGGAGAGTTCACCGGGGAGCTGTTTTTT. The chain couples TRBV7-8 to TRBJ2-2; 13 nucleotides line up with TRBD2. CDR3 size: 17 residues. After removal of 5 bases from V and 4 bases from J, the junction contained 7 bases not matched to a gene. Germline V gene lookup returns CDR1 SGHVS and CDR2 FQNEAQ.